The present TCR beta chain was sequenced within a study of regulatory T cells in long-lasting Graves disease. Study-wide findings and caveats: Persistent disease exhibited a predilection for TRBV28, TRBJ1-2 and TRBJ2-5.

Researchers made TCR beta libraries by using iRepertoire HTBI primers and running Arm-PCR on CDR3 regions. TCRdb called the multiplex PCR reads again in MiXCR, with one record for every CDR3 protein. Of some 450,000 distinct CDR3 sequences in the sample, around 24% were seen once. A few counts support this clonotype. The antigen is unknown. The CDR3 is 14 residues long. V was pared by 6 bases and J by 3 bases, with 14 bases between. The sample's time point: persistent/refractory GD, antithyroid drugs over 5 years with positive TRAb. RNA isolated from PBMCs was used to make the TCR library. The source was peripheral blood mononuclear cells (PBMCs), collected when the disease was refractory, from a patient treated with antithyroid drugs. The V and J genes are TRBV12-3 or TRBV12-4 and TRBJ1-1; TRBD1 is a possible D gene (5 bases). This receptor was obtained from a female donor with Graves disease. The CDR3 nucleotides read TGTGCCAGCAGGGCAGGGAGGTTCTACACTGAAGCTTTCTTT. It yields the protein CASRAGRFYTEAFF.